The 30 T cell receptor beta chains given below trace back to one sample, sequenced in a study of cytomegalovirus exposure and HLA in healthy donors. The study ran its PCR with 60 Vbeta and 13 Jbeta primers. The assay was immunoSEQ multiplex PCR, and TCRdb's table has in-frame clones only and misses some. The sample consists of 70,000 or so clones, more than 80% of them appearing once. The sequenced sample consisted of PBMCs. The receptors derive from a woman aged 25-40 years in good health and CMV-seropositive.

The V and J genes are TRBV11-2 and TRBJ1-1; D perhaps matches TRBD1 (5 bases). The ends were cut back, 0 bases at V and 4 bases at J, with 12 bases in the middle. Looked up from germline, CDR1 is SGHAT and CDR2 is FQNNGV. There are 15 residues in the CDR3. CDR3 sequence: CASSLDGQRGTEAFF. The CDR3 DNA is TGTGCCAGCAGCTTAGATGGCCAAAGGGGCACTGAAGCTTTCTTT.

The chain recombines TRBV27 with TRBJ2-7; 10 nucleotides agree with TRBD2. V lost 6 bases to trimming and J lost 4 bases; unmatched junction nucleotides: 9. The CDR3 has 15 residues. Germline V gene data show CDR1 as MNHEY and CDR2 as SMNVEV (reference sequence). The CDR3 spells CASRLLLAGQYEQYF. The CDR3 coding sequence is TGTGCCAGCAGACTCCTACTAGCGGGACAGTACGAGCAGTACTTC.

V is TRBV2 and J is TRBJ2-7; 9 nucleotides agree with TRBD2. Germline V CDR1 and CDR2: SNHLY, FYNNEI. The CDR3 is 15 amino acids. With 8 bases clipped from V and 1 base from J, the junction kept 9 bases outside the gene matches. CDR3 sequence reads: CASDHGTSNSYEQYF. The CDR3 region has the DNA TGTGCCAGCGACCACGGGACTAGCAATTCCTACGAGCAGTACTTC.

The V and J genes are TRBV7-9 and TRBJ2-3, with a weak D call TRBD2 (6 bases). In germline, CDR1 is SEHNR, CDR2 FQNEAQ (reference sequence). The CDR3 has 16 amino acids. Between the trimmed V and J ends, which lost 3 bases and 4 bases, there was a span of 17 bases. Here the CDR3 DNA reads TGTGCCAGCAGCTTTGTACGGGGGTTGGACGCAGATACGCAGTATTTT. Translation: CASSFVRGLDADTQYF.

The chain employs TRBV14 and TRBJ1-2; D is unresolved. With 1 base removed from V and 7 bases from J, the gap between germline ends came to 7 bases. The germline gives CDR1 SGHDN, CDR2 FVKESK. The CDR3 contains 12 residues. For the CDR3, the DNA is TGTGCCAGCAGCCAAGGGTGGAGTGGCTACACCTTC. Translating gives CASSQGWSGYTF.

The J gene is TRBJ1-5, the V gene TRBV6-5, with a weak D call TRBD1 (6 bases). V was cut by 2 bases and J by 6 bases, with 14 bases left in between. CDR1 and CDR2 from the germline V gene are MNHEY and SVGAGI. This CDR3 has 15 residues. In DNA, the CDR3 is TGTGCCAGCAGTTACGCCTGGGGGGGCGGTCAGCCCCAGCATTTT. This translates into CASSYAWGGGQPQHF.

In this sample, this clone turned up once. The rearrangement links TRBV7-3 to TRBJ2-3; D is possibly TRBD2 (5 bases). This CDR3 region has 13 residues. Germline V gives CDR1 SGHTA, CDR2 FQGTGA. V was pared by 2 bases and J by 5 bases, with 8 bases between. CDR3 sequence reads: CASSLRDKDTQYF. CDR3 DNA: TGTGCCAGCAGCTTACGGGATAAAGATACGCAGTATTTT.

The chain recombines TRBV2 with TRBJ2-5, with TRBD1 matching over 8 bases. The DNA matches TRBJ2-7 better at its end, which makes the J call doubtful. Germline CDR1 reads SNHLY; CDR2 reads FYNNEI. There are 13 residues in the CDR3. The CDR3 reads CASSGDRYYEQYF. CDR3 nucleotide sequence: TGTGCCAGCAGTGGGGACAGGTACTACGAGCAGTACTTC.

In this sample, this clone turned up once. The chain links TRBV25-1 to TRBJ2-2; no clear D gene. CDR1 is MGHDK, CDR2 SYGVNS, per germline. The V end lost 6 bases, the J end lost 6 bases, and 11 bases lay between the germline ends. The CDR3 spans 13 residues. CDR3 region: CASSSPRSGELFF. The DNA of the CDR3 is TGTGCCAGCAGCTCTCCTAGGTCCGGGGAGCTGTTTTTT.

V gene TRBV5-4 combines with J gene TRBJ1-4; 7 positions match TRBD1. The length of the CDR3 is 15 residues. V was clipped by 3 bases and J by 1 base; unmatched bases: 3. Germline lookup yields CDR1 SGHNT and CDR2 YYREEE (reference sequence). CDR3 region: CASSSQGGTNEKLFF. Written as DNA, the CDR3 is TGTGCCAGCAGCTCGCAGGGGGGAACTAATGAAAAACTGTTTTTT.

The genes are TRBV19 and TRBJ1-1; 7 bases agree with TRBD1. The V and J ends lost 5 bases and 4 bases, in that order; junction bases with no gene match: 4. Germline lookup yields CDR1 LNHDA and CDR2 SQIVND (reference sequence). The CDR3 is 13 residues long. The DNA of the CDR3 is TGTGCCAGTAGTGCGAGGGGGCTCACTGAAGCTTTCTTT. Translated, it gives CASSARGLTEAFF.

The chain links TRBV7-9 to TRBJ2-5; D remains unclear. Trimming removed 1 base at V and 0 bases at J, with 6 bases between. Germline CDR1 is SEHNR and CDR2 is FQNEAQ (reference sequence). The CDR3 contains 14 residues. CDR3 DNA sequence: TGTGCCAGCAGCTTAGTGTTCTACCAAGAGACCCAGTACTTC. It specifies CASSLVFYQETQYF.

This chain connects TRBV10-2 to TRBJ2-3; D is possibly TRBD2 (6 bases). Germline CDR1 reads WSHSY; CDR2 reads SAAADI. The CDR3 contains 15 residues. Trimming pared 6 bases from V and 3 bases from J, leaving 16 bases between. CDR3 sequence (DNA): TGCGCCAGCAGCCAGACTAGACGTTGGACAGATACGCAGTATTTT. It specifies CASSQTRRWTDTQYF.

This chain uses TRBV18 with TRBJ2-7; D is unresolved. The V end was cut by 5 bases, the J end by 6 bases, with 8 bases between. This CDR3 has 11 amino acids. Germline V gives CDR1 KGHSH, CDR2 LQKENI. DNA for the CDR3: TGTGCCAGCTCAAGCAAAATCGAGCAGTACTTC. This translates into CASSSKIEQYF.

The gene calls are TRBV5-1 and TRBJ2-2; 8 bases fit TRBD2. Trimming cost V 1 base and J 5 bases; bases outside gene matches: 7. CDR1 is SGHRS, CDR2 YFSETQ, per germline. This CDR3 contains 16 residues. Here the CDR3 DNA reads TGCGCCAGCAGCTTGAATCCGGGAGGGGTGACCGGGGAGCTGTTTTTT. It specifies CASSLNPGGVTGELFF.

The CDR3 region is CASSQDWGLAGHYEQYF. The CDR3 nucleotides are TGTGCCAGCAGCCAAGATTGGGGACTAGCGGGGCACTACGAGCAGTACTTC. V is TRBV14 and J is TRBJ2-7, with 13 bases fitting TRBD2. The V segment lost 0 bases and the J segment 3 bases; nucleotides outside the gene matches: 5. The CDR3 has 17 amino acids. Germline assignment: CDR1 SGHDN and CDR2 FVKESK.

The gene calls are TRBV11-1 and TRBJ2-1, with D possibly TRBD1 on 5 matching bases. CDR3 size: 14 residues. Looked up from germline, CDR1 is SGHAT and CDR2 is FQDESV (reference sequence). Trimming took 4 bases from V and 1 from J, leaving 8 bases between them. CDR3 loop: CASSSTVSYNEQFF. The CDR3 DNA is TGTGCCAGCAGCTCGACAGTATCCTACAATGAGCAGTTCTTC. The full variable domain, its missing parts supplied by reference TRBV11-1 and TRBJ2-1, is EAEVAQSPRYKITEKSQAVAFWCDPISGHATLYWYRQILGQGPELLVQFQDESVVDDSQLPKDRFSAERLKGVDSTLKIQPAELGDSAMYLCASSSTVSYNEQFFGPGTRLTVL.

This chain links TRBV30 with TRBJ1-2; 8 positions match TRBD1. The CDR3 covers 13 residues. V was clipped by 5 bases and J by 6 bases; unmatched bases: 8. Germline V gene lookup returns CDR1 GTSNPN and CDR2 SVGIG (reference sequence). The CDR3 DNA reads TGTGCCTGGCATACAGGGGGTATCCATGGCTACACCTTC. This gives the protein CAWHTGGIHGYTF.

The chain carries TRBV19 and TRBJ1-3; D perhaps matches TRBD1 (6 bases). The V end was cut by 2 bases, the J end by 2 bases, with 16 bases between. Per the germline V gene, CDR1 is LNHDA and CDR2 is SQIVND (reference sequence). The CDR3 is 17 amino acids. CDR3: CASSIPATGLTGNTIYF. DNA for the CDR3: TGTGCCAGTAGTATACCCGCTACAGGGCTGACTGGAAACACCATATATTTT.

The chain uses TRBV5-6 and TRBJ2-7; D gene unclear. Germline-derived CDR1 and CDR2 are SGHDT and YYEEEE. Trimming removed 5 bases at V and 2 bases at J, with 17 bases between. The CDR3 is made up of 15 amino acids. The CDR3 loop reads CASSHETLQPYEQYF. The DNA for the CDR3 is TGTGCCAGCAGTCACGAAACTCTGCAACCCTACGAGCAGTACTTC.

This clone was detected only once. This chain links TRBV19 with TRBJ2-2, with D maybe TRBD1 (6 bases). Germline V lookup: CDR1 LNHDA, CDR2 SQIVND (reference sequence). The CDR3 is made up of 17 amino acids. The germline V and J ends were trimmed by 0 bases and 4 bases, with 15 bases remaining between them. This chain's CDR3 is CASSIDQTGFFTGELFF. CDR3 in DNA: TGTGCCAGTAGTATAGATCAGACAGGTTTTTTCACCGGGGAGCTGTTTTTT.

CDR3 sequence reads: CASSLTGTTVAAVHEQYF. The CDR3 DNA reads as TGTGCCAGCTCACTCACCGGGACTACAGTGGCCGCGGTCCACGAGCAGTACTTC. The chain links TRBV18 to TRBJ2-7; 7 positions agree with TRBD2. The germline V gene has CDR1 KGHSH and CDR2 LQKENI. Unmatched junction bases numbered 20, after V lost 4 bases and J lost 5 bases. This CDR3 is built from 18 residues.

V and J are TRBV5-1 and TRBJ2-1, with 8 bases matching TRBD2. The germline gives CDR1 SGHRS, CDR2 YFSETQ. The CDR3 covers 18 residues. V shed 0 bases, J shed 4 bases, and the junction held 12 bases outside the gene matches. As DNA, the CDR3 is TGCGCCAGCAGCTTGGAGTCGGGAGGGCGATTGGCGTACAATGAGCAGTTCTTC. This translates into CASSLESGGRLAYNEQFF.

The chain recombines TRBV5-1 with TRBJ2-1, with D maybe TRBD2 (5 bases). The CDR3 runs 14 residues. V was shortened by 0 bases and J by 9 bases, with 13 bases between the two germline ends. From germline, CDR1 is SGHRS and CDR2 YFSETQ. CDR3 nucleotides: TGCGCCAGCAGCTTGGGAGGGAGAGAGGGTGAGCAGTTCTTC. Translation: CASSLGGREGEQFF.

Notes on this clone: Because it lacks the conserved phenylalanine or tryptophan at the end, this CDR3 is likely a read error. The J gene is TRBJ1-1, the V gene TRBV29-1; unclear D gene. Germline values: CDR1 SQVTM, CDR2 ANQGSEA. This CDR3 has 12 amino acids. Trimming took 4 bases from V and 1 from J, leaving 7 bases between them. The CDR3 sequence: CSVVPRNTEAFL. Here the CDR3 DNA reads TGCAGCGTTGTACCCAGGAACACTGAAGCTTTCCTT.

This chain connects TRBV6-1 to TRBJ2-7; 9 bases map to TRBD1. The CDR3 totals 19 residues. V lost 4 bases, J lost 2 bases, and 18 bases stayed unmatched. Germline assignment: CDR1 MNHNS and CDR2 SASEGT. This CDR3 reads CASSGRLGTGLSNTYEQYF. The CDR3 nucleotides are TGTGCCAGCAGTGGAAGGCTTGGGACAGGGTTATCTAACACCTACGAGCAGTACTTC.

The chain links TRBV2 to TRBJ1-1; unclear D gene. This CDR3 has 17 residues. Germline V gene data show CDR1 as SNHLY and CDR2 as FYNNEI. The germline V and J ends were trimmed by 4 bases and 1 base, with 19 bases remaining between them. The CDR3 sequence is CASSGMRVGVSNTEAFF. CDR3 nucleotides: TGTGCCAGCAGTGGAATGAGGGTTGGAGTTTCGAACACTGAAGCTTTCTTT.

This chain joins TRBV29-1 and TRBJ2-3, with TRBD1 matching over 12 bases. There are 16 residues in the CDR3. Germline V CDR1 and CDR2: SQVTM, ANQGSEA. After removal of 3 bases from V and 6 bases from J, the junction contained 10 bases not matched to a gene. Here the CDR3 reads CSVEGPGQGASDTQYF. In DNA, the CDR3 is TGCAGCGTTGAGGGACCGGGACAGGGGGCCTCGGATACGCAGTATTTT.

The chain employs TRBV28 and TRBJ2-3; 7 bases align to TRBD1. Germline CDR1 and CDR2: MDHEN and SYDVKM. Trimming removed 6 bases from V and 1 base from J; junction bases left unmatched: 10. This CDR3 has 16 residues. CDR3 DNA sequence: TGTGCCAGCAGCCAACCAGGGACAGTAGGCACAGATACGCAGTATTTT. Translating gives CASSQPGTVGTDTQYF.

For the CDR3, the DNA is TGTGCCAGCACCGGACTCCACGAACCTATAAATCAGCCCCAGCATTTT. This gives the protein CASTGLHEPINQPQHF. V is TRBV6-6 and J is TRBJ1-5; D is uncertain. This CDR3 comprises 16 residues. The V end lost 7 bases, the J end lost 4 bases, and 20 bases lay between the germline ends. Germline CDR1 is MNHNY and CDR2 is SVGAGI (reference sequence).